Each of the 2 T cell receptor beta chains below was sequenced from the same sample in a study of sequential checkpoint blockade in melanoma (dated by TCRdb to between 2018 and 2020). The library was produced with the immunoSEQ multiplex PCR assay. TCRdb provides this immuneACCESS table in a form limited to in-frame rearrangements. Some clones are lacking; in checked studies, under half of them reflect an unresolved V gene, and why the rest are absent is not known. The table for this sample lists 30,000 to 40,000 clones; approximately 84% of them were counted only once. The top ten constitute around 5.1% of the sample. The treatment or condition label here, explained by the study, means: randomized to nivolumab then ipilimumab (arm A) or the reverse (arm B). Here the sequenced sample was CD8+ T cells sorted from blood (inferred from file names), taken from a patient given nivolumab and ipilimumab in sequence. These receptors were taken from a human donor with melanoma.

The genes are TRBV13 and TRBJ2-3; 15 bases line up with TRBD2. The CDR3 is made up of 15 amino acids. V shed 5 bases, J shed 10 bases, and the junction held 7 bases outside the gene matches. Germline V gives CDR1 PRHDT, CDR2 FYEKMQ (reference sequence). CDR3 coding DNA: TGTGCCAGCAGCGGCGGGACTAGCGGGGGGAGGGCGCAGTATTTT. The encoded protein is CASSGGTSGGRAQYF. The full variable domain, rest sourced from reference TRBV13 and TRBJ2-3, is AAGVIQSPRHLIKEKRETATLKCYPIPRHDTVYWYQQGPGQDPQFLISFYEKMQSDKGSIPDRFSAQQFSDYHSELNMSSLELGDSALYFCASSGGTSGGRAQYFGPGTRLTVL.

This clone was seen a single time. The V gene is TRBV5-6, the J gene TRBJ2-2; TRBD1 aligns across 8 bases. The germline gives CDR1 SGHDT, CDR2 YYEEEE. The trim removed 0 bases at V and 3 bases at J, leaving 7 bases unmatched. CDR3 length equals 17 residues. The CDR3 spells CASSLGLDRGYTGELFF. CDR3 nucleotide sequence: TGTGCCAGCAGCTTGGGACTAGACAGGGGATACACCGGGGAGCTGTTTTTT.